This T cell receptor beta chain was sequenced for a study of PD-L1 blockade in urothelial cancer. Study as a whole: Patients' atezolizumab regimen, 1,200 mg intravenously every 3 weeks, began in the mid-2010s. Blood analysis occurred 3 weeks (second dose) and 6 weeks after treatment start. Males with urothelial cancer arising in the bladder constituted most of the roughly 30 patients.

The repertoire was sequenced with immunoSEQ multiplex PCR; TCRdb's copy has only in-frame clones and lacks some. Of about 53,000 clones in the sample, around nine tenths are singletons; the top ten hold roughly 14%. Per germline, CDR1 LGHNA and CDR2 YSLEER. This CDR3 spans 15 amino acids. V dropped 4 bases and J dropped 3 bases, with 14 bases sitting between them. Time point here: pretreatment peripheral blood. V gene TRBV4-3 combines with J gene TRBJ2-3, with D tentatively TRBD2 (6 bases). The clonotype was recovered from a woman aged 55 to 70 with urothelial cancer. This specimen was PBMCs, taken around atezolizumab (anti-PD-L1) treatment. The CDR3 reads CASSPLATLTDTQYF. The CDR3 DNA follows: TGCGCCAGCAGCCCGCTAGCGACCTTGACAGATACGCAGTATTTT.